The rows below give T cell receptor beta chains drawn from one sample of a study of shared clonotypes between healthy human individuals. TCRdb's table, derived via immunoSEQ multiplex PCR, lists solely in-frame clones and lacks some. The table lists 2 million to 2.5 million clones, around 90% of them singletons. Sequencing was carried out using naive CD4+ T cells from PBMCs. The receptor source for this set is a man aged 18 to 29 in good health. Some clones in this sample may be carry-over from other donors' samples. Both conserved end residues are trimmed from each CDR3.

V	J	CDR3
TRBV21-1	TRBJ1-2	ASSKRSQGWNGYT
TRBV6-6	TRBJ2-7	ASSVGLGYEQY
TRBV4-1	TRBJ2-1	ASSHRDFYNEQF
TRBV5-6	TRBJ2-3	ASSGTSGRDTQY
TRBV10-3	TRBJ2-3	AISEAQVLADTQY
TRBV29-1	TRBJ1-2	SVEAPHGYT
TRBV19	TRBJ1-5	ASSPDRVGNQPQH
TRBV18	TRBJ2-1	ASSPGWDPSYNEQF
TRBV7-9	TRBJ2-5	ASRLAGQETQY
TRBV9	TRBJ2-2	ASSVNDRPNTGELF
TRBV9	TRBJ2-3	ASSVAGQGASDTQY
TRBV7-2	TRBJ2-1	ASSRPGTVKNEQF
TRBV2	TRBJ2-7	ASSEGAGAPYEQY
TRBV5-1	TRBJ2-1	ASSLAPPYNEQF
TRBV18	TRBJ2-7	ASSPPGKGDREQY
TRBV2	TRBJ1-1	ASTTGGQNTEAF
TRBV7-3	TRBJ2-7	ASSPGTGFYEQY
TRBV19	TRBJ1-5	ASSPQGGMRSNQPQH
TRBV6-5	TRBJ1-2	ASSYGAGRLGYT
TRBV27	TRBJ1-2	ASSLSPGGGRGYT
TRBV27	TRBJ2-3	ASSMVRPIHTDTQY
TRBV15	TRBJ2-7	ATSRVGISYEQY
TRBV20-1	TRBJ1-1	SANPRGSAF
TRBV28	TRBJ2-1	ASTSSTFYYNEQF
TRBV10-3	TRBJ2-7	AIRIGDARGEQY
TRBV28	TRBJ1-6	ASSLRQGHSPLH
TRBV5-1	TRBJ2-7	ASSSTGTGGHEQY
TRBV5-1	TRBJ2-1	ASSLGVNNEQF
TRBV9	TRBJ2-1	ASSEGTSGSTGEQF
TRBV7-8	TRBJ2-2	ASSLVMGANTGELF
TRBV7-8	TRBJ2-7	ASSHSTSLWAEQY
TRBV28	TRBJ2-7	ASRREGLYEQY
TRBV18	TRBJ1-2	ASSPDSKVNYGYT
TRBV18	TRBJ2-3	ASSPPGGSSTDTQY
TRBV6-5	TRBJ2-2	ASRDANTGELF
TRBV12-5	TRBJ2-5	ASGLSGSQETQY
TRBV18	TRBJ2-5	ASSPLPGQETQY
TRBV30	TRBJ2-1	AWSVPLRGYNEQF
TRBV18	TRBJ2-7	ASSPPSPGFSYEQY
TRBV28	TRBJ1-4	ASRLTGPIEKLF
TRBV19	TRBJ1-1	ASIARGLNTEAF
TRBV29-1	TRBJ2-7	SVGTGTSYEQY
TRBV28	TRBJ2-2	ASSWAVSKPMNTGELF
TRBV27	TRBJ1-2	ASSLGPLAGWTDGYT
TRBV29-1	TRBJ2-7	SVGGQFEQY
TRBV28	TRBJ1-1	ASSLATSNTEAF
TRBV5-4	TRBJ2-2	ASSSDQTGGSVQAFRELF
TRBV27	TRBJ1-4	ASSLFGVWGTNEKLF
TRBV5-1	TRBJ1-5	ASSLVAGTQPQH
TRBV5-1	TRBJ2-6	ASSGQGVPANVLT
TRBV28	TRBJ2-3	ASSRGALDTQY
TRBV21-1	TRBJ1-2	ASTAPHEYGYT
TRBV7-8	TRBJ2-1	ASSPQAGATYNEQF
TRBV2	TRBJ2-5	ASSGASPETQY